The present T cell receptor (beta chain) was sequenced within a study of cytomegalovirus exposure and HLA in healthy donors. To note about this clone: Its antigen is still unknown.

Notes on the study in general: The study labeled fewer than 200 TCR beta chains cytomegalovirus-associated. Follow-up analysis later connected one missense variant in DCLRE1C with trimming of TCR beta V- and J-genes. In all likelihood, a cluster of highly shared sequence variants was a sequencing artifact.

Germline assignment: CDR1 MGHDK and CDR2 SYGVNS. The CDR3 consists of 14 residues. V lost 5 bases, J lost 4 bases, and 5 bases stayed unmatched. Primers included in the PCR were 60 Vbeta and 13 Jbeta primers. Only in-frame clones appear in the TCRdb table, and some are missing; sequencing was by immunoSEQ multiplex PCR. The data contain roughly 120,000 clones, 80% of them singletons. Whereas donors were nominally healthy upon sampling, unrecorded immune exposures were probable. The clonotype originates from a man aged 25 to 40 in good health and CMV-seronegative. The chain is built from TRBV25-1 and TRBJ2-7, with 10 bases identical to TRBD2. Sequencing was done on a sample of PBMCs. The CDR3 DNA sequence: TGTGCCAGCAGTAACCCGGGACTAGCGTACGAGCAGTACTTC. This encodes CASSNPGLAYEQYF.